This T cell receptor beta chain originates from a study of regulatory T cells in long-lasting Graves disease. The study's findings and limits: Comparison showed that persistent patients shared more public clonotypes (over 2,500) than new patients (nearly 1,000). Gene preferences differed: TRBV28, TRBJ1-2, TRBJ2-5 in persistent cases.

In building TCR beta libraries, iRepertoire HTBI primers were used together with Arm-PCR of CDR3 regions. TCRdb passed the multiplex PCR reads through MiXCR, listing each CDR3 protein once. The table lists 550,000 or so distinct CDR3 sequences, 12% of them singletons. This CDR3 is built from 18 residues. The germline gives CDR1 WNHNN, CDR2 SYGVQD (reference sequence). V shed 6 bases and J 6 bases; nucleotides not matched to a gene: 18. About this clonotype: Its antigen is unidentified.

Specified time point: newly diagnosed GD, antithyroid drugs for less than 3 months. Researchers made the TCR library from RNA that was extracted from PBMCs. The same sample was also used in a study of T cells in Graves' hyperthyroidism and ophthalmopathy. As that report states: An absence of ophthalmopathy progression within 18 months meant stable Graves' hyperthyroidism. Patients were excluded because of uncontrolled infection, other autoimmune disease, pregnancy or lactation.

The chain couples TRBV10-1 to TRBJ2-1, with TRBD1 matching 9 bases. The material was peripheral blood mononuclear cells (PBMCs), obtained at new diagnosis, from a patient treated with antithyroid drugs. This TCR was recovered from a woman aged 30 to 39 with Graves disease. The CDR3 DNA reads TGCGCCAGCAGGAGAATCCCTCTTAGACAGGGGGAGTGCAATGAGCAGTTCTTC. Translating it yields CASRRIPLRQGECNEQFF.